The rows below give T cell receptor beta chains drawn from one sample of a study of T-cell reconstitution after alpha-beta-depleted transplantation in children. A single record per CDR3 protein comes from TCRdb applying MiXCR to the PCR reads. The sample records about 240,000 distinct CDR3 sequences, about 11% being singletons. The material sequenced was PBMCs from the stem cell graft donor, taken from the stem cell graft. Source of these receptors: a human donor who donated a stem cell graft to a child with acute lymphoblastic leukemia. Each CDR3 is given with its conserved first and last residue. D genes are given only for firm matches. Size tells how often a clone was seen (once, few, many) or the class of an expanded clone, and some rows leave it out.

V gene,J gene,D gene,clone size,CDR3 protein,CDR3 DNA
TRBV10-3,TRBJ1-1,TRBD1,many,CASWTSTGGASTEAFF,TGTGCCTCCTGGACGAGTACAGGGGGCGCTTCCACTGAAGCTTTCTTT
TRBV20-1,TRBJ2-7,TRBD2,few,CSALSTSLKGEQYF,TGCAGTGCCCTGTCGACTAGCCTGAAGGGGGAGCAGTACTTC
TRBV20-1,TRBJ1-5,.,many,CSARGYSNQPQHF,TGCAGTGCTCGGGGGTATAGCAATCAGCCCCAGCATTTT
TRBV24-1,TRBJ2-3,.,many,CATSEGGPDTQYF,TGTGCCACCAGTGAGGGGGGTCCAGATACGCAGTATTTT
TRBV30,TRBJ1-1,.,few,CAWSGGQENTEAFF,TGTGCCTGGAGTGGAGGCCAGGAGAACACTGAAGCTTTCTTT
TRBV6-4,TRBJ2-2,.,many,CASSVYTNTGELFF,TGTGCCAGCAGTGTTTACACGAACACCGGGGAGCTGTTTTTT
TRBV20-1,TRBJ2-7,.,.,CSARFSGAAYEQYF,TGCAGTGCTAGATTCTCCGGGGCCGCCTACGAGCAGTACTTC
TRBV7-9,TRBJ2-1,.,many,CASSTRGGTVYNEQFF,TGTGCCAGCAGCACCCGTGGGGGGACAGTTTACAATGAGCAGTTCTTC
TRBV5-1,TRBJ1-1,TRBD1,.,CASGSRDRNTEAFF,TGCGCCAGCGGAAGCCGGGACAGGAACACTGAAGCTTTCTTT
TRBV24-1,TRBJ1-5,TRBD1,many,CATSDSSYTGVNQPQHF,TGTGCCACCAGTGATTCCAGCTACACAGGGGTCAATCAGCCCCAGCATTTT
TRBV15,TRBJ2-5,TRBD1,many,CATSRPDRGETQYF,TGTGCCACCAGCAGACCAGACAGGGGAGAGACCCAGTACTTC
TRBV7-2,TRBJ2-3,TRBD2,many,CASSLALGGSTDTQYF,TGTGCCAGCAGCTTAGCCCTCGGGGGGAGCACAGATACGCAGTATTTT
TRBV28,TRBJ2-7,.,many,CASSFGWESTYEQYF,TGTGCCAGCAGTTTTGGTTGGGAATCTACCTACGAGCAGTACTTC
TRBV5-6,TRBJ2-7,.,many,CASSLGAYEQYF,TGTGCCAGCAGCTTAGGGGCCTACGAGCAGTACTTC
TRBV4-2,TRBJ2-7,.,many,CASSQDLTSYEQYF,TGTGCCAGCAGCCAAGACTTGACTAGCTACGAGCAGTACTTC
TRBV28,TRBJ2-1,TRBD1,.,CASKGAAPIKPSSYNEQFF,TGTGCCAGCAAGGGGGCCGCCCCGATAAAACCTAGCTCCTACAATGAGCAGTTCTTC
TRBV5-1,TRBJ2-1,TRBD2,many,CASSFGGTSGVSSYNEQFF,TGCGCCAGCAGCTTTGGCGGGACTAGCGGAGTGAGCTCCTACAATGAGCAGTTCTTC
TRBV7-9,TRBJ2-1,TRBD2,few,CASSHSGTSSGNEQFF,TGTGCCAGCAGTCACTCCGGGACTAGCTCGGGCAATGAGCAGTTCTTC
TRBV19,TRBJ2-6,.,.,CASSPNGGANVLTF,TGTGCCAGTAGTCCAAATGGGGGGGCCAACGTCCTGACTTTC
TRBV4-3,TRBJ2-2,.,.,CASSQDPSGNTGELFF,TGCGCCAGCAGCCAAGATCCCAGCGGGAACACCGGGGAGCTGTTTTTT
TRBV29-1,TRBJ1-2,.,many,CSVLAAYGYTF,TGCAGCGTCCTCGCGGCCTATGGCTACACCTTC
TRBV28,TRBJ2-1,.,.,CASSLSWREDEQFF,TGTGCCAGCAGTTTATCGTGGAGGGAGGATGAGCAGTTCTTC
TRBV13,TRBJ2-7,.,few,CASSGGIGASSYEQYF,TGTGCCAGCAGCGGGGGTATAGGGGCTAGCTCCTACGAGCAGTACTTC
TRBV7-6,TRBJ1-1,.,many,CASSLEASLTVAEAFF,TGTGCCAGCAGCTTAGAGGCCTCACTCACGGTCGCCGAAGCTTTCTTT
TRBV7-2,TRBJ2-2,TRBD2,many,CASSLALGLAGGNTGELFF,TGTGCCAGCAGCTTGGCCCTGGGACTAGCGGGGGGGAACACCGGGGAGCTGTTTTTT
TRBV10-3,TRBJ2-2,TRBD1,many,CAIRVGGTGALPNTGELFF,TGTGCCATCAGGGTAGGAGGGACAGGGGCCCTCCCGAACACCGGGGAGCTGTTTTTT
TRBV27,TRBJ1-5,.,many,CATGILAQPQHF,TGTGCCACCGGGATCTTGGCCCAGCCCCAGCATTTT
TRBV9,TRBJ2-1,TRBD2,.,CASSVDASGDYNEQFF,TGTGCCAGCAGCGTAGACGCTAGCGGGGATTACAATGAGCAGTTCTTC
TRBV27,TRBJ1-5,.,many,CASSLSQIHQPQHF,TGTGCCAGCAGTTTAAGTCAGATTCATCAGCCCCAGCATTTT
TRBV12-3/TRBV12-4,TRBJ1-1,.,many,CASSSPETGRRTEAFF,TGTGCCAGCAGTTCCCCGGAAACAGGGAGACGGACTGAAGCTTTCTTT
TRBV11-3,TRBJ1-1,.,.,CASSPGLGQNTEAFF,TGTGCCAGCAGCCCGGGGTTGGGACAGAACACTGAAGCTTTCTTT